The 24 T cell receptor beta chains below come from one sample, sequenced in a study of blood T cell repertoires in COVID-19. Data came from immunoSEQ multiplex PCR; TCRdb stores just in-frame clones and leaves some out. The table records 450,000 to 500,000 clones, 80% to 90% of them present only once. Sequencing was carried out using PBMCs or T cells enriched from blood (not recorded which). These receptors were collected from a woman aged 60-75 years who had recovered from COVID-19.

The chain joins TRBV27 to TRBJ2-2; maybe TRBD1 (5 bases). CDR3 length: 13 residues. Trimming took 3 bases from V and 6 from J, leaving 8 bases between them. Germline CDR1 reads MNHEY; CDR2 reads SMNVEV (reference sequence). The CDR3 sequence is CASSFREAGELFF. The CDR3 nucleotides read TGTGCCAGCAGTTTCAGGGAAGCCGGGGAGCTGTTTTTT.

This chain links TRBV3-1 (or the pseudogene TRBV3-2) with TRBJ1-5; the D gene is possibly TRBD1 (6 bases). Germline CDR1 and CDR2: LGHDT and YNNKEL (reference sequence). The V and J ends lost 1 base and 4 bases respectively, with 14 bases between them. The CDR3 contains 16 residues. The CDR3 here is CASSQAGAAGNQPQHF. DNA of the CDR3: TGTGCCAGCAGCCAAGCAGGGGCAGCGGGGAATCAGCCCCAGCATTTT.

This chain joins TRBV5-1 and TRBJ2-7; 7 bases agree with TRBD1. This CDR3 region has 15 residues. Germline CDR1 reads SGHRS; CDR2 reads YFSETQ. V dropped 3 bases and J dropped 2; count of bases not matched to a gene: 8. CDR3 coding DNA: TGCGCCAGCAGCTCTAACAGGGGCGGCACCTACGAGCAGTACTTC. It yields the protein CASSSNRGGTYEQYF.

The J gene is TRBJ1-2, the V gene TRBV25-1; 7 bases are a match to TRBD1. This CDR3 is 14 amino acids long. The V gene's germline CDR1 is MGHDK and CDR2 SYGVNS. The V gene end was trimmed by 6 bases and the J gene end by 5 bases; junction bases not matched to a gene: 9. CDR3 sequence: CASSPGGGPYGYTF. CDR3 nucleotides: TGTGCCAGCAGCCCCGGAGGGGGCCCTTATGGCTACACCTTC.

V usage is TRBV2 and J usage is TRBJ1-1, with no clear D. V gave up 3 bases and J gave up 4 bases, with 9 bases separating them. Germline-derived CDR1 and CDR2 are SNHLY and FYNNEI. This CDR3 comprises 13 residues. The chain's CDR3 is CASSERQRTEAFF. CDR3 coding DNA: TGTGCCAGCAGTGAGAGGCAGCGCACTGAAGCTTTCTTT.

The chain recombines TRBV6-5 with TRBJ1-2; D not resolved. The CDR3 extends over 12 amino acids. V was pared by 7 bases and J by 3 bases, with 9 bases between. The germline gives CDR1 MNHEY, CDR2 SVGAGI. CDR3 sequence reads: CASTRMDYGYTF. For the CDR3, the DNA is TGTGCCAGCACTAGGATGGACTATGGCTACACCTTC.

V is TRBV3-1 (or the pseudogene TRBV3-2) and J is TRBJ1-4; D gene unclear. The CDR3 runs to 17 residues. CDR1 and CDR2 (germline): LGHDT, YNNKEL (reference sequence). Trimming took off 0 bases at V and 0 bases at J, with 11 bases between the two ends. CDR3 region: CASSQDSQAATNEKLFF. DNA for the CDR3: TGTGCCAGCAGCCAAGATTCCCAGGCTGCAACTAATGAAAAACTGTTTTTT.

The V call is TRBV4-2, the J call TRBJ1-2; possibly TRBD1 for D (6 bases). The CDR3 covers 15 residues. V was clipped by 0 bases and J by 6 bases, with 14 bases between them. Germline V CDR1 and CDR2: LGHNA, YNFKEQ. The CDR3 is CASSQDSAGVNGYTF. In DNA form, the CDR3 reads TGTGCCAGCAGCCAAGACAGTGCAGGGGTGAATGGCTACACCTTC.

The gene calls are TRBV7-8 and TRBJ2-6, with D possibly matching TRBD2 (5 bases). The CDR3 consists of 16 residues. Trimming removed 3 bases from V and 0 bases from J, with 9 bases in between. Germline assignment: CDR1 SGHVS and CDR2 FQNEAQ. CDR3 DNA: TGTGCCAGCAGCTTCCGGGGTTTCTCTGGGGCCAACGTCCTGACTTTC. It yields the protein CASSFRGFSGANVLTF.

The rearrangement uses TRBV2 and TRBJ1-1; D not resolved. Per germline, CDR1 SNHLY and CDR2 FYNNEI. CDR3 length: 12 residues. V lost 10 bases, J lost 4 bases, and 13 bases lay in between. CDR3 protein: CATRSGLTEAFF. CDR3 bases: TGTGCCACCCGAAGCGGGCTCACTGAAGCTTTCTTT.

The gene calls are TRBV7-2 and TRBJ2-7; D might be TRBD2 (6 bases). With 5 bases removed from V and 2 bases from J, the gap between germline ends came to 19 bases. Germline V lookup: CDR1 SGHTA, CDR2 FQGNSA. The CDR3 runs to 16 residues. CDR3: CASSPGVGQFPYEQYF. CDR3 bases: TGTGCCAGCAGCCCGGGGGTTGGGCAGTTTCCCTACGAGCAGTACTTC.

DNA for the CDR3: TGTGCCACCAGAGGGGACATCGATGGCTACACCTTC. This encodes CATRGDIDGYTF. The chain employs TRBV6-5 and TRBJ1-2; possible D gene TRBD1, 6 bases. Trimming took off 10 bases at V and 6 bases at J, with 15 bases between the two ends. CDR1 is MNHEY, CDR2 SVGAGI, per germline. The CDR3 has 12 residues.

This chain joins TRBV7-2 and TRBJ2-7, with 8 bases that match TRBD1. The CDR3 extends over 15 amino acids. The V and J ends lost 4 bases and 3 bases, in that order; junction bases with no gene match: 8. Germline V gives CDR1 SGHTA, CDR2 FQGNSA. In DNA form, the CDR3 reads TGTGCCAGCAGCTCGAAGACAGGGGCCAACTACGAGCAGTACTTC. It codes for CASSSKTGANYEQYF.

The chain carries TRBV5-4 and TRBJ1-5, with D possibly matching TRBD1 (5 bases). This CDR3 spans 15 amino acids. Trimming left V 3 bases short and J 6 bases short, with 16 bases between. CDR1 and CDR2 from the germline V gene are SGHNT and YYREEE (reference sequence). The CDR3 coding sequence is TGTGCCAGCAGCTCCCATCCGGGGGGGGGTCAGCCCCAGCATTTT. Translated, it gives CASSSHPGGGQPQHF.

This clone has just one count. The genes are TRBV10-3 and TRBJ1-2; 9 positions match TRBD1. The CDR3 loop spans 14 amino acids. J was trimmed by 4 bases and V by 7 bases; bases with no gene match: 7. Germline values: CDR1 ENHRY, CDR2 SYGVKD. In DNA form, the CDR3 reads TGTGCCATCACCTGGGACAGGGAAGCCTATGGCTACACCTTC. It translates to CAITWDREAYGYTF.

This rearrangement joins TRBV7-2 to TRBJ1-2; TRBD1 is a possible D gene (6 bases). This CDR3 contains 16 residues. The V end was cut by 0 bases, the J end by 0 bases, with 11 bases between. CDR1 is SGHTA and CDR2 is FQGNSA in the germline V gene. The CDR3 loop is CASSLAWDKANYGYTF. The CDR3 DNA is TGTGCCAGCAGCTTAGCGTGGGACAAAGCTAACTATGGCTACACCTTC.

The CDR3 nucleotides read TGTGCCAGCAGCTTGCCCCGCACCGGGGAGCTGTTTTTT. Protein product: CASSLPRTGELFF. The J gene is TRBJ2-2, the V gene TRBV5-5; no clear D. Germline loops: CDR1 SGHKS, CDR2 YYEKEE (reference sequence). The CDR3 is made up of 13 amino acids. V was cut by 1 base and J by 4 bases, with 5 bases left in between.

The V gene is TRBV2, the J gene TRBJ1-1; 10 bases are a match to TRBD1. The J segment lost 5 bases and the V segment lost 6 bases, leaving 9 bases of the junction unmatched. The CDR3 spans 15 residues. Germline values: CDR1 SNHLY, CDR2 FYNNEI. The CDR3 sequence is CASSGGQGPGTEAFF. Written as DNA, the CDR3 is TGTGCCAGCAGCGGGGGACAGGGGCCTGGAACTGAAGCTTTCTTT.

The rearrangement links TRBV2 to TRBJ1-2, with D perhaps TRBD1 (5 bases). Germline V gene data show CDR1 as SNHLY and CDR2 as FYNNEI. The CDR3 is made up of 17 amino acids. V gave up 7 bases and J gave up 4 bases, with 25 bases separating them. In DNA form, the CDR3 reads TGTGCCAGCAAAAGCGACGGCTCGGGTGGAGGGGTCTATGGCTACACCTTC. It codes for CASKSDGSGGGVYGYTF.

This chain uses TRBV5-1 with TRBJ2-3; tentative D call: TRBD2 (5 bases). This CDR3 is 16 amino acids long. Germline values: CDR1 SGHRS, CDR2 YFSETQ. Trimming left V 4 bases short and J 2 bases short, with 17 bases between. The CDR3 sequence: CASSPFGLVLTDTQYF. CDR3 sequence (DNA): TGCGCCAGCAGCCCCTTTGGACTGGTCCTCACAGATACGCAGTATTTT.

This clone was seen just once. CDR3 protein: CASSREVTDTQYF. Here the CDR3 DNA reads TGTGCCAGCAGTCGTGAGGTTACAGATACGCAGTATTTT. J is TRBJ2-3 and V is TRBV4-2; D remains ambiguous. The CDR3 is 13 amino acids. Per germline, CDR1 LGHNA and CDR2 YNFKEQ. V was shortened by 6 bases and J by 3 bases, with 10 bases between the two germline ends.

This sequence joins TRBV6-5 and TRBJ1-4; no clear D gene. Trimming left V 5 bases short and J 14 bases short, with 12 bases between. The CDR3 loop spans 11 amino acids. Germline CDR1 MNHEY, CDR2 SVGAGI. This chain's CDR3 is CASSTLDWLFF. The CDR3 nucleotides are TGTGCCAGCAGTACCCTAGACTGGCTGTTTTTT.

The gene calls are TRBV9 and TRBJ2-1; D not resolved. Germline values: CDR1 SGDLS, CDR2 YYNGEE. With 0 bases removed from V and 4 bases from J, the gap between germline ends came to 11 bases. This CDR3 contains 15 residues. CDR3 nucleotides: TGTGCCAGCAGCGTAGGTCTGAGTAATTACAATGAGCAGTTCTTC. Translation gives CASSVGLSNYNEQFF.

The chain combines TRBV6-5 with TRBJ2-2; unclear D gene. Trimming cost V 10 bases and J 4 bases, with 19 bases left between them. Germline assignment: CDR1 MNHEY and CDR2 SVGAGI. The CDR3 extends over 15 amino acids. DNA for the CDR3: TGTGCCATCTCATTAGATCGCGTTGGCACCGGGGAGCTGTTTTTT. Translating it yields CAISLDRVGTGELFF.